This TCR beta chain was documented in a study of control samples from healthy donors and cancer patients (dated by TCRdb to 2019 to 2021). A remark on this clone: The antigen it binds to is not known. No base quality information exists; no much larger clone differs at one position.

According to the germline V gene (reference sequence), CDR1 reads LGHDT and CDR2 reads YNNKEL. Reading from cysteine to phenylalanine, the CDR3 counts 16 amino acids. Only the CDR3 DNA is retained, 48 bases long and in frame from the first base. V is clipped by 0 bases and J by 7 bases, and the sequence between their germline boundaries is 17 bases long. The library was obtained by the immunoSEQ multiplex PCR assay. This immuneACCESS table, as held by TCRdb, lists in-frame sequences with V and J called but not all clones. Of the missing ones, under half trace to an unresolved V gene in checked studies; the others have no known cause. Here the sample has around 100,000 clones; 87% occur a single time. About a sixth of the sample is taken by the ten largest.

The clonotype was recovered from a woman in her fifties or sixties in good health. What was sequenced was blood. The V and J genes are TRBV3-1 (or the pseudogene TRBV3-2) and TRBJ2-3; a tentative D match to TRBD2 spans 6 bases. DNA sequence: TGTGCCAGCAGCCAAGAGAAGGGGACTTCCCCCCATACGCAGTATTTT. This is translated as CASSQEKGTSPHTQYF.